These 6 T cell receptor beta chains came from one sample sequenced in a study of T cells in Graves' hyperthyroidism and ophthalmopathy. TCR beta CDR3 sequences were amplified from RNA transcripts. HTBI primers drove first-round RT-PCR of the TCR CDR3. TCRdb fed the multiplex PCR reads into MiXCR, producing one record per CDR3 protein. The sample lists 700,000 to 950,000 distinct CDR3 sequences, 35% occurring once. Material for sequencing was blood. The receptors stem from a woman aged 35 to 49 with Graves' hyperthyroidism.

At least ten counts were recorded for this clonotype. This CDR3 reads CASSLGQRGPTYEQYF. The CDR3, as DNA: TGTGCCAGCAGCTTAGGGCAGCGGGGGCCCACCTACGAGCAGTACTTC. V gene TRBV7-2 combines with J gene TRBJ2-7; 8 nucleotides match TRBD2. After removal of 1 base from V and 2 bases from J, the junction contained 7 bases not matched to a gene. CDR3 length: 16 amino acids. CDR1 is SGHTA and CDR2 is FQGNSA in the germline V gene.

J is TRBJ1-1 and V is TRBV18; no clear D gene. V gave up 0 bases and J gave up 5 bases, with 13 bases separating them. CDR3 length: 15 residues. The germline V gene has CDR1 KGHSH and CDR2 LQKENI. CDR3 nucleotide sequence: TGTGCCAGCTCACCACCCCAGGTGGAAGGGACTGAAGCTTTCTTT. It encodes CASSPPQVEGTEAFF.

The chain recombines TRBV24-1 with TRBJ1-2, with D tentatively TRBD1 (5 bases). Germline CDR1 KGHDR, CDR2 SFDVKD. Deletions cut 5 bases from V and 7 bases from J, with 13 bases between. This CDR3 contains 13 residues. The CDR3 is CATSARGYGGYTF. CDR3 sequence (DNA): TGTGCCACCAGTGCGAGGGGCTACGGTGGCTACACCTTC.

This clonotype was detected only a few times. This chain uses TRBV5-6 with TRBJ1-1, with 7 bases fitting TRBD1. The V segment lost 4 bases and the J segment 1 base; nucleotides outside the gene matches: 7. This CDR3 is built from 15 residues. Germline-derived CDR1 and CDR2 are SGHDT and YYEEEE. The CDR3 reads CASSLTGTGNTEAFF. CDR3 DNA sequence: TGTGCCAGCAGCCTGACAGGGACTGGGAACACTGAAGCTTTCTTT.

This clonotype has just a few counts. This chain connects TRBV2 to TRBJ1-2, with TRBD1 as a possible D gene (6 bases). The germline V and J ends were trimmed by 5 bases and 4 bases, with 17 bases remaining between them. CDR1 and CDR2 from the germline V gene are SNHLY and FYNNEI. This CDR3 is built from 15 residues. The CDR3 region has the DNA TGTGCCAGCAGTTTACGAGGACAGACTCTCTATGGCTACACCTTC. Translating gives CASSLRGQTLYGYTF.

This clonotype has more than one count but fewer than ten. This sequence joins TRBV10-3 and TRBJ2-7; D possibly corresponds to TRBD2 (5 bases). The CDR3 sequence is 15 residues long. Germline V gene data show CDR1 as ENHRY and CDR2 as SYGVKD. V lost 10 bases, J lost 4 bases, and 23 bases lay in between. The CDR3 reads CASTAGLDRSYEQYF. The CDR3, as DNA: TGTGCCAGCACCGCCGGACTGGACCGTTCTTACGAGCAGTACTTC.